This is a list of T cell receptor beta chains from one sample in a study of blood T cells in healthy people across ages. One entry per CDR3 protein results from TCRdb running MiXCR on the 5' RACE reads. The table lists approximately 780,000 distinct CDR3 sequences, roughly 24% of them singletons. This sample also belongs to another study, concerning T cells of mothers and their children.

The sequencing sample was made of blood. These receptors originate from a boy between 5 and 17 years old in good health. Both conserved end residues are part of each CDR3. The D gene is left open where the match is weak. Clone size, where shown, is once, few, many, or a class for clones that have expanded.

.	TRBV5-5	TRBJ1-2	.	TGTGCCAGCAGCCCCGCCTGGCAGGGAGGCGGCTACACCTTC	CASSPAWQGGGYTF
.	TRBV25-1	TRBJ1-1	.	TGTGCCAGCAGTCCGCTGGAGGTCCTCACTGAAGCTTTCTTT	CASSPLEVLTEAFF
.	TRBV7-6	TRBJ2-3	.	TGTGCCAGCAGCGAGACAGATTGGGATACGCAGTATTTT	CASSETDWDTQYF
.	TRBV12-3/TRBV12-4	TRBJ1-3	.	TGTGCCAGCAGTCCCACGTCTGGAAACACCATATATTTT	CASSPTSGNTIYF
.	TRBV28	TRBJ2-5	few	TGTGCCAGCATCGGAGGGGGGGCCCGGGAGACCCAGTACTTC	CASIGGGARETQYF
.	TRBV5-6	TRBJ2-5	.	TGTGCCAGCAGCTCCCGGGACATAATAGAGACCCAGTACTTC	CASSSRDIIETQYF
.	TRBV30	TRBJ1-1	few	TGTGCCTGGAGTATGGGGGTCGGAGCTTTCTTT	CAWSMGVGAFF
.	TRBV7-9	TRBJ2-3	few	TGTGCCAGCAGCTTAGTTGTTGACTCAGCATGGTATTTT	CASSLVVDSAWYF
.	TRBV27	TRBJ2-1	.	TGTGCCAGCAGTTCCCTGGGAGCCAGCTCCTACAATGAGCAGTTCTTC	CASSSLGASSYNEQFF
.	TRBV20-1	TRBJ2-1	.	TGCAGTGCTAGGGATCCTCTAGGGGTTGAGCAGTTCTTC	CSARDPLGVEQFF
.	TRBV30	TRBJ2-1	.	TGTGCCTGGAGTGCGACTACGGGTGGGCAGTTCTTC	CAWSATTGGQFF
TRBD1	TRBV20-1	TRBJ2-4	.	TGCAGTGCTAGAGAACCGACAGGGTCGGACATTCAGTACTTC	CSAREPTGSDIQYF
.	TRBV6-5	TRBJ2-6	few	TGTGCCAGCAGTTACTCGTCGGGTGCTGGGGCCAACGTCCTGACTTTC	CASSYSSGAGANVLTF
.	TRBV5-1	TRBJ2-1	few	TGCGCCAGCAGCTTGGTACAGGGTAGGGCCAATGAGCAGTTCTTC	CASSLVQGRANEQFF
.	TRBV25-1	TRBJ2-1	.	TGTGCCGCCCGCGGGGCGGGGTCCCCCCGTGAGCAGTTCTTC	CAARGAGSPREQFF
.	TRBV3-1	TRBJ2-2	.	TGTGCCAGCAGCCAGGGAGCCGTGAACACCGGGGAGCTGTTTTTT	CASSQGAVNTGELFF
.	TRBV20-1	TRBJ1-6	few	TGCAGTGCTGACCCGGGGCTTGAGAATTCACCCCTCCACTTT	CSADPGLENSPLHF
.	TRBV30	TRBJ2-5	.	TGTGCCTGGAGTTTACGTCAAGAGACCCAGTACTTC	CAWSLRQETQYF
.	TRBV19	TRBJ1-6	few	TGTGCCAGTAGGTGGGACGGGAATTCACCCCTCCACTTT	CASRWDGNSPLHF
.	TRBV18	TRBJ1-1	.	TGTGCCAGCTCACAGGGGGAAGGGACTGAAGCTCTCTTT	CASSQGEGTEALF
.	TRBV2	TRBJ2-1	.	TGTGCCACTTTACCAGTCGGGAACTCCTACAATGAGCAGTTCTTC	CATLPVGNSYNEQFF
.	TRBV5-4	TRBJ2-5	.	TGTGCCAGCAGCTTGGATTTAGCGGAGACCCAGTACTTC	CASSLDLAETQYF
.	TRBV6-5	TRBJ1-4	.	TGTGCCAGCCCTAACGGTGAAAAACTGTTTTTT	CASPNGEKLFF
.	TRBV6-6	TRBJ2-4	.	TGTGCCAGCACCCAGGAAAACATTCAGTACTTC	CASTQENIQYF
TRBD1	TRBV12-3/TRBV12-4	TRBJ1-2	.	TGTGCCAGCACCAAGGACAGGGGGCTTGGAGGCTACACCTTC	CASTKDRGLGGYTF
.	TRBV5-1	TRBJ1-2	few	TGCGCCAGCAGCTGGAGGGGAGTTGAAGGCTACACCTTC	CASSWRGVEGYTF
TRBD1	TRBV20-1	TRBJ1-1	.	TGCAGTGCTAGACCAAGACAGGGGGGCACTGAAGCTTTCTTT	CSARPRQGGTEAFF
.	TRBV5-6	TRBJ2-3	.	TGTGCCAGCAGCCCGGGGGCGGGGCTACGCACAGATACGCAGTATTTT	CASSPGAGLRTDTQYF
TRBD2	TRBV5-1	TRBJ2-1	.	TGCGCCAGCAGACCCTCTAGCGGGGGTGTGAATGAGCAGTTCTTC	CASRPSSGGVNEQFF
TRBD2	TRBV4-1	TRBJ2-1	.	TGCGCCAGCAGCCGAGTTGGACTAGCGGGGGGGCCGGGGGAGCAGTTCTTC	CASSRVGLAGGPGEQFF
.	TRBV12-3/TRBV12-4	TRBJ2-5	.	TGTGCCAGCAGGGGGGGGTATCAGGGGGAGACCCAGTACTTC	CASRGGYQGETQYF
.	TRBV5-1	TRBJ1-5	.	TGCGCCAGCAGCATCGACAGCTTTAGCAATCAGCCCCAGCATTTT	CASSIDSFSNQPQHF
.	TRBV2	TRBJ2-7	few	TGTGCCAGCAGTGGAGTTAGGGCAGGGAACGAGCAGTACTTC	CASSGVRAGNEQYF
TRBD2	TRBV14	TRBJ2-5	.	TGTGCCAGCAGCCAAGGGGTCAAGTCTAGCGGGGAGACCCAGTACTTC	CASSQGVKSSGETQYF
.	TRBV28	TRBJ1-2	few	TGTGCCAGCAGTTACGCGACCTATGGCTACACCTTC	CASSYATYGYTF
.	TRBV12-3/TRBV12-4	TRBJ1-2	many	TGTGCCACCGCCTTACTATCAACTAACTATGGCTACACCTTC	CATALLSTNYGYTF
.	TRBV7-6	TRBJ2-5	.	TGTGCCAGCAGCTCCTCCTTTACGAGGGGGCAAGAGACCCAGTACTTC	CASSSSFTRGQETQYF
.	TRBV20-1	TRBJ2-1	.	TGCAGTGCTAGCGATGGGGGGCCTGAGCAGTTCTTC	CSASDGGPEQFF
.	TRBV4-1	TRBJ2-2	.	TGCGCCAGCAGCCAAGTGGGTAGCGAGGGGCCTAACACCGGGGAGCTGTTTTTT	CASSQVGSEGPNTGELFF
TRBD2	TRBV5-1	TRBJ2-5	.	TGCGCCAGCAGCTGGACTAGCGGGGGGCCCCAAGAGACCCAGTACTTC	CASSWTSGGPQETQYF
TRBD2	TRBV7-3	TRBJ2-3	.	TGTGCCAGCAGCTTAAAAGGATTAGCGGGGGGCCCGATCGACACAGATACGCGGTATTTT	CASSLKGLAGGPIDTDTRYF